The rows below give T cell receptor beta chains drawn from one sample of a study of shared clonotypes between healthy human individuals. Sequencing was performed with immunoSEQ multiplex PCR; in TCRdb, only in-frame clones are kept and a portion is missing. The repertoire consists of fewer than 700,000 clones, with around 81% occurring once and the leading ten covering more than 10%. The sample comprised PBMCs. The source of these receptors is a woman between 40 and 50 years old in good health. Some clones in this sample may be carry-over from other donors' samples. CDR3s include the opening cysteine and the closing phenylalanine or tryptophan. The D gene is left open where the match is weak. The size of a clone is reported for some rows only, either as once, few or many, or as a class for expanded clones.

d_call clone_size j_call v_call cdr3_aa cdr3_nt
TRBD2 - TRBJ2-2 TRBV27 CASKTSGSWTGELFF TGTGCCAGCAAGACTAGCGGGAGTTGGACCGGGGAGCTGTTTTTT
TRBD2 few TRBJ2-5 TRBV5-1 CASSLAEGLGGTQYF TGCGCCAGCAGCTTGGCAGAGGGACTAGGGGGGACCCAGTACTTC
- - TRBJ2-6 TRBV19 CASSIPGAGANVLTF TGTGCCAGTAGTATACCTGGGGCTGGGGCCAACGTCCTGACTTTC
- - TRBJ2-1 TRBV9 CASSVALPGQGEQFF TGTGCCAGCAGCGTAGCGCTACCGGGGCAGGGTGAGCAGTTCTTC
- - TRBJ1-2 TRBV29-1 CSARGGNYGYTF TGCAGCGCAAGGGGCGGTAACTATGGCTACACCTTC
- once TRBJ2-1 TRBV4-1 CASSQRSLEAEQFF TGCGCCAGCAGCCAACGGTCCCTAGAGGCTGAGCAGTTCTTC
- - TRBJ2-1 TRBV29-1 CSVGGTPLSEQFF TGCAGCGTTGGAGGGACACCCCTCAGTGAGCAGTTCTTC
- - TRBJ2-7 TRBV5-1 CASSLVGPNYEQYF TGCGCCAGCAGCTTGGTCGGCCCGAATTACGAGCAGTACTTC
- - TRBJ2-3 TRBV7-9 CASSLVGADTQYF TGTGCCAGCAGCTTAGTAGGGGCAGATACGCAGTATTTT
TRBD2 - TRBJ2-2 TRBV4-1 CASSHPQGLSGELFF TGCGCCAGCAGCCATCCTCAGGGACTATCCGGGGAGCTGTTTTTT
TRBD1 - TRBJ1-2 TRBV10-3 CAIKGQGHYGYTF TGTGCCATCAAAGGACAGGGCCACTATGGCTACACCTTC
TRBD1 - TRBJ2-1 TRBV30 CAWSVRGTGGHEQFF TGTGCCTGGAGTGTCCGAGGGACAGGGGGCCATGAGCAGTTCTTC